The TCR beta chain under discussion was sequenced for a study of T-cell reconstitution after alpha-beta-depleted transplantation in children (dated by TCRdb to the mid-2010s). A note on the overall study: Using TCR repertoire profiling, the study followed T-cell immune reconstitution in a quantitative way in children after TCRalphabeta/CD19-depleted allogeneic hematopoietic cell transplantation.

Many counts were recorded for this clonotype. Its antigen remains undetermined. There are no base qualities to consult, and no much larger clone falls within one base. Receptor amplification or capture employed PCR. For sequencing, an Illumina HiSeq 2500 was employed. To normalize quantification of the TCRbeta repertoire, the TCR libraries were built with molecular barcoding that relied on unique molecular identifiers. Using fastp trimming at Q25 and MiXCR clonotype assembly, TCRdb reanalyzed the public sequencing data and kept in-frame beta chains. Each CDR3 protein appears once, grouped with its most common genes and DNA. The sample profile shows more than 250,000 distinct CDR3 sequences; almost 10% of them were found once. About a tenth of the sample rests with the top ten. This material consisted of PBMCs from the stem cell graft donor, taken from the stem cell graft. The clonotype comes from a human donor who donated a stem cell graft to a child with SCID.

The nucleotides read TGTGCCAGTAGTAGGGGGCTATCTGGCTACACCTTC. This sequence encodes CASSRGLSGYTF. This chain joins TRBV19 to TRBJ1-2; matching of 6 bases hints at TRBD1 as the D gene. From the cysteine up to the phenylalanine, the CDR3 has a length of 12 residues. Of all the DNA, just the CDR3 is kept, 36 bases in frame from base 1. The germline V gene (reference sequence) supplies CDR1 LNHDA and CDR2 SQIVND. V and J are truncated by 4 bases and 7 bases respectively, leaving an intervening sequence of 10 bases.